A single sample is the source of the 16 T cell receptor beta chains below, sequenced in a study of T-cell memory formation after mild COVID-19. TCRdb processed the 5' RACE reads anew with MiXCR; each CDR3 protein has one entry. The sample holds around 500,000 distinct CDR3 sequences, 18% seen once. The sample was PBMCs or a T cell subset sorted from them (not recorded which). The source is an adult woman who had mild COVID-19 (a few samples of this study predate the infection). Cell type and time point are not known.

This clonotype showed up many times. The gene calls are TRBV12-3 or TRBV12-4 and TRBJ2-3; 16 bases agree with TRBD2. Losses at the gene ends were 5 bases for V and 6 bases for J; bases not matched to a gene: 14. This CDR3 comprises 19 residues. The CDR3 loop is CASSLGFLGTSGGADTQYF. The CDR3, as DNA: TGTGCCAGCAGTCTGGGATTTCTGGGGACTAGCGGGGGGGCCGATACGCAGTATTTT.

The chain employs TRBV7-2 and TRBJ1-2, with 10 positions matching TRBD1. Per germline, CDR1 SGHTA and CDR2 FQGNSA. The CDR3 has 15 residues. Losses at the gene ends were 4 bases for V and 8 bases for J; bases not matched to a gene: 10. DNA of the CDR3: TGTGCCAGCAGCTCCGACAGGGGGCGTGAGGGAGGCTACACCTTC. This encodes CASSSDRGREGGYTF.

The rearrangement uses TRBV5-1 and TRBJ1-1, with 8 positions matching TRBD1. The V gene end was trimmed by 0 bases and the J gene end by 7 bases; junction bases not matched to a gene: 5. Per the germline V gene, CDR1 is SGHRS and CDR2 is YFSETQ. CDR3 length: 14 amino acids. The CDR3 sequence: CASSLGTGILEAFF. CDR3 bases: TGCGCCAGCAGCTTGGGGACAGGGATACTTGAAGCTTTCTTT.

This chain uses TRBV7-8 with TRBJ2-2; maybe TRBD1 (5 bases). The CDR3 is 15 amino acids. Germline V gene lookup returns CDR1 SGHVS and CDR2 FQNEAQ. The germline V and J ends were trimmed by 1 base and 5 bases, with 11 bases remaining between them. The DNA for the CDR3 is TGTGCCAGCAGCTTAGACCAGGGCAGAACCGGGGAGCTGTTTTTT. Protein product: CASSLDQGRTGELFF.

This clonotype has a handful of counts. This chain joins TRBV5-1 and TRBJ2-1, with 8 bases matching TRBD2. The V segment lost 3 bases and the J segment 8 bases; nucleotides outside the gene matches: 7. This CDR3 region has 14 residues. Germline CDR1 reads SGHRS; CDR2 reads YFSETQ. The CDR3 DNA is TGCGCCAGCAGCTCGGGAGGGAGGTTGGATGAGCAGTTCTTC. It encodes CASSSGGRLDEQFF. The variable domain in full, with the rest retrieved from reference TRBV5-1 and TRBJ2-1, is KAGVTQTPRYLIKTRGQQVTLSCSPISGHRSVSWYQQTPGQGLQFLFEYFSETQRNKGNFPGRFSGRQFSNSRSEMNVSTLELGDSALYLCASSSGGRLDEQFFGPGTRLTVL.

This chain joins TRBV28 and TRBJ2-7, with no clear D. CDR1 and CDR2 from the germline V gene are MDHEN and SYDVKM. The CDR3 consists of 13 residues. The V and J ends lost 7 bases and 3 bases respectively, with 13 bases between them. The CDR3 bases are TGTGCCAGCACCCATACCACCGTCTACGAGCAGTACTTC. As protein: CASTHTTVYEQYF.

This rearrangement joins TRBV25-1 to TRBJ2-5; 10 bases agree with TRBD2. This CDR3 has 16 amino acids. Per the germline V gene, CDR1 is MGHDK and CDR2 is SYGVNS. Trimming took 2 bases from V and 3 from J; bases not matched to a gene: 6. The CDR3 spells CASSEQSGGGKETQYF. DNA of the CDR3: TGTGCCAGCAGTGAACAAAGCGGGGGGGGAAAAGAGACCCAGTACTTC.

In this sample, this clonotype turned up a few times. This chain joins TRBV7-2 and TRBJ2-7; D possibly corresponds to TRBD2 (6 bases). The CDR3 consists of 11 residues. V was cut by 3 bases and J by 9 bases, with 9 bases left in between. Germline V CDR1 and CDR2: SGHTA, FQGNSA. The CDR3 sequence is CASSFRRGQYF. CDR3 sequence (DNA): TGTGCCAGCAGCTTCCGGCGGGGGCAGTACTTC.

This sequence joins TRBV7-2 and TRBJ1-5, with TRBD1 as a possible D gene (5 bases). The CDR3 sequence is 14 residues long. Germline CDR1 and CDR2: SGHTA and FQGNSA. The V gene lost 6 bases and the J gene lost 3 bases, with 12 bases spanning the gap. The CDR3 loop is CASSRSGTNQPQHF. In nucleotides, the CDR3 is TGTGCCAGCAGTCGAAGCGGGACCAATCAGCCCCAGCATTTT.

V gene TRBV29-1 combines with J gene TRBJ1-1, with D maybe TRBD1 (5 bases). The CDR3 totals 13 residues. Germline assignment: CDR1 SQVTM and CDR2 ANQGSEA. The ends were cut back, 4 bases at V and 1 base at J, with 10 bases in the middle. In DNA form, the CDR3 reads TGCAGCGTTGTTCAGGGCCAGAACACTGAAGCTTTCTTT. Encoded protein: CSVVQGQNTEAFF.

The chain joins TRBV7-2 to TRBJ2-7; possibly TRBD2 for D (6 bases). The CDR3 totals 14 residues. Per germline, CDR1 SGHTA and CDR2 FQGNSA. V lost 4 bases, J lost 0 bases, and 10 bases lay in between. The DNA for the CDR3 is TGTGCCAGCAGCTCCGGGACTTTCTCCTACGAGCAGTACTTC. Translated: CASSSGTFSYEQYF.

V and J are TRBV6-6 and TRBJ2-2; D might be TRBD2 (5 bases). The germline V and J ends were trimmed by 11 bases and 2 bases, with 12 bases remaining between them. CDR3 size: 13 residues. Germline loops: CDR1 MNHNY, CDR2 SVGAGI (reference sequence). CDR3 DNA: TGTGCCTGCGGAGGACCTAACACCGGGGAGCTGTTTTTT. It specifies CACGGPNTGELFF.

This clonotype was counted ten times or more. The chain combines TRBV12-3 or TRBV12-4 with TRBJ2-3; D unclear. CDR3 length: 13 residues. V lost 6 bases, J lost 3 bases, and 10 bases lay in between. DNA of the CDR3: TGTGCCAGCAGCCCACCTAGGACAGATACGCAGTATTTT. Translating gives CASSPPRTDTQYF.

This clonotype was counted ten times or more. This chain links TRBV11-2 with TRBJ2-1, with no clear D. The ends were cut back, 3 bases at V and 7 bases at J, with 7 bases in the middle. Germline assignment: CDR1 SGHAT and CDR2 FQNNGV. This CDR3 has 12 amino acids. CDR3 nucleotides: TGTGCCAGCAGCTTGCACCCGAATGAGCAGTTCTTC. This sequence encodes CASSLHPNEQFF.

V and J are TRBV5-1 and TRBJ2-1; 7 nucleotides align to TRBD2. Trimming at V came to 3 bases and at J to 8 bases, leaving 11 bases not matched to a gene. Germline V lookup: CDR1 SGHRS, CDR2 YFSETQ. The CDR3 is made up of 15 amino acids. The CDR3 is CASSWGSGSGDEQFF. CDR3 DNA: TGCGCCAGCAGCTGGGGTAGCGGGTCAGGCGATGAGCAGTTCTTC. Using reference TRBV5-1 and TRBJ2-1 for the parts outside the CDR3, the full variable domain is KAGVTQTPRYLIKTRGQQVTLSCSPISGHRSVSWYQQTPGQGLQFLFEYFSETQRNKGNFPGRFSGRQFSNSRSEMNVSTLELGDSALYLCASSWGSGSGDEQFFGPGTRLTVL.

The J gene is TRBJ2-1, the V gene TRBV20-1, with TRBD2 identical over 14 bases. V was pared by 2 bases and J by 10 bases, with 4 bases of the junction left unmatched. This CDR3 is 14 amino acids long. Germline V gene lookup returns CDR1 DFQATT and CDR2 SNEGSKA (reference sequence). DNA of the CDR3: TGCAGTGCTAGATCGGGACTAGCGGGGGTAGAGCAGTTCTTC. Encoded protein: CSARSGLAGVEQFF.